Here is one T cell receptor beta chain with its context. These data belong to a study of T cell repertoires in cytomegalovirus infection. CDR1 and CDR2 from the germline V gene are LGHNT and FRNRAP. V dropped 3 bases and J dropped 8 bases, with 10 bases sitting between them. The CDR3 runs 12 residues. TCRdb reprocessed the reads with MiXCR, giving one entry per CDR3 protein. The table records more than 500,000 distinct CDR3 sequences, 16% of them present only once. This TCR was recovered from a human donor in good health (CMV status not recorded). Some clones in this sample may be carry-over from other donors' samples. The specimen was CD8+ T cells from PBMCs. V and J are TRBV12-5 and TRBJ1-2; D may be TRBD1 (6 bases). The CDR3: CASGFNREGYTF. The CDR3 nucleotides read TGTGCTAGTGGTTTTAACAGGGAAGGCTACACCTTC.